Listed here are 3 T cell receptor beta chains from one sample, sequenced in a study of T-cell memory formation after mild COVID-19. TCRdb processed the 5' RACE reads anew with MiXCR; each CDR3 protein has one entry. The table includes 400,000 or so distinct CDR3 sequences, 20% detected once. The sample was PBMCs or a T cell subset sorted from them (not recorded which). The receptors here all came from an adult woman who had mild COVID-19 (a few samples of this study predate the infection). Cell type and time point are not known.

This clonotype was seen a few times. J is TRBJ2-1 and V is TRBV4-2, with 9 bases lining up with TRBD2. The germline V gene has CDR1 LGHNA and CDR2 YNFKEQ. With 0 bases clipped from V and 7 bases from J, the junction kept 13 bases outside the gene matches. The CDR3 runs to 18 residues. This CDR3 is CASSQDAYGTSGWNEQFF. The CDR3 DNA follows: TGTGCCAGCAGCCAAGATGCGTACGGTACTAGCGGGTGGAATGAGCAGTTCTTC.

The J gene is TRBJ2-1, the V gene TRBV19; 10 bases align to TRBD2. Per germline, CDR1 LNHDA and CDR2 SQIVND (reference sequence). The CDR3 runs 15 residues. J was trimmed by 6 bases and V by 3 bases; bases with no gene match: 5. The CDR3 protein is CASSMMSGGANEQFF. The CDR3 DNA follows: TGTGCCAGTAGTATGATGAGCGGGGGGGCCAATGAGCAGTTCTTC.

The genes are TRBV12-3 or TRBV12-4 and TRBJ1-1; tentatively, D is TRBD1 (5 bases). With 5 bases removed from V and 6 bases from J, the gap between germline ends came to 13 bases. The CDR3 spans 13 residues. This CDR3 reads CASSPRQGSEAFF. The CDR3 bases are TGTGCCAGCAGTCCCCGGCAGGGCTCTGAAGCTTTCTTT.